Described below is a single T cell receptor (beta chain) sequence and its context. The antigen remains undetermined. The CDR3 contains 18 residues. CDR1 and CDR2 (germline): LGHNA, YSLEER. Trimming removed 1 base from V and 7 bases from J; junction bases left unmatched: 12. This sample was included in a study of radiotherapy plus CTLA-4 blockade in lung cancer. Across the whole study: Objective responses arose in 15% to 20% of patients, and 31% experienced disease control. General study points: Response was reportedly best predicted by early blood T cell clone dynamics, with interferon-beta. TCR clones from tumors expanded in blood after radiotherapy plus ipilimumab.

With ipilimumab providing CTLA-4 blockade, focal radiation was administered to patients who had chemo-refractory metastatic non-small-cell lung cancer. Using immunoSEQ multiplex PCR, the repertoire was profiled, and TCRdb retains in-frame clones only, with some absent. The data show some 90,000 clones, around 87% seen once. The specimen comprised peripheral blood, sampled from a patient treated with radiotherapy plus ipilimumab. The chain couples TRBV4-3 to TRBJ1-6; 8 positions agree with TRBD1. This TCR was recovered from a human donor with non-small cell lung cancer who had a partial response to radiotherapy plus ipilimumab. The DNA for the CDR3 is TGCGCCAGCAGCCAAGGGGGGACAGGCTCCTTTCGGAATTCACCCCTCCACTTT. Its translation is CASSQGGTGSFRNSPLHF.